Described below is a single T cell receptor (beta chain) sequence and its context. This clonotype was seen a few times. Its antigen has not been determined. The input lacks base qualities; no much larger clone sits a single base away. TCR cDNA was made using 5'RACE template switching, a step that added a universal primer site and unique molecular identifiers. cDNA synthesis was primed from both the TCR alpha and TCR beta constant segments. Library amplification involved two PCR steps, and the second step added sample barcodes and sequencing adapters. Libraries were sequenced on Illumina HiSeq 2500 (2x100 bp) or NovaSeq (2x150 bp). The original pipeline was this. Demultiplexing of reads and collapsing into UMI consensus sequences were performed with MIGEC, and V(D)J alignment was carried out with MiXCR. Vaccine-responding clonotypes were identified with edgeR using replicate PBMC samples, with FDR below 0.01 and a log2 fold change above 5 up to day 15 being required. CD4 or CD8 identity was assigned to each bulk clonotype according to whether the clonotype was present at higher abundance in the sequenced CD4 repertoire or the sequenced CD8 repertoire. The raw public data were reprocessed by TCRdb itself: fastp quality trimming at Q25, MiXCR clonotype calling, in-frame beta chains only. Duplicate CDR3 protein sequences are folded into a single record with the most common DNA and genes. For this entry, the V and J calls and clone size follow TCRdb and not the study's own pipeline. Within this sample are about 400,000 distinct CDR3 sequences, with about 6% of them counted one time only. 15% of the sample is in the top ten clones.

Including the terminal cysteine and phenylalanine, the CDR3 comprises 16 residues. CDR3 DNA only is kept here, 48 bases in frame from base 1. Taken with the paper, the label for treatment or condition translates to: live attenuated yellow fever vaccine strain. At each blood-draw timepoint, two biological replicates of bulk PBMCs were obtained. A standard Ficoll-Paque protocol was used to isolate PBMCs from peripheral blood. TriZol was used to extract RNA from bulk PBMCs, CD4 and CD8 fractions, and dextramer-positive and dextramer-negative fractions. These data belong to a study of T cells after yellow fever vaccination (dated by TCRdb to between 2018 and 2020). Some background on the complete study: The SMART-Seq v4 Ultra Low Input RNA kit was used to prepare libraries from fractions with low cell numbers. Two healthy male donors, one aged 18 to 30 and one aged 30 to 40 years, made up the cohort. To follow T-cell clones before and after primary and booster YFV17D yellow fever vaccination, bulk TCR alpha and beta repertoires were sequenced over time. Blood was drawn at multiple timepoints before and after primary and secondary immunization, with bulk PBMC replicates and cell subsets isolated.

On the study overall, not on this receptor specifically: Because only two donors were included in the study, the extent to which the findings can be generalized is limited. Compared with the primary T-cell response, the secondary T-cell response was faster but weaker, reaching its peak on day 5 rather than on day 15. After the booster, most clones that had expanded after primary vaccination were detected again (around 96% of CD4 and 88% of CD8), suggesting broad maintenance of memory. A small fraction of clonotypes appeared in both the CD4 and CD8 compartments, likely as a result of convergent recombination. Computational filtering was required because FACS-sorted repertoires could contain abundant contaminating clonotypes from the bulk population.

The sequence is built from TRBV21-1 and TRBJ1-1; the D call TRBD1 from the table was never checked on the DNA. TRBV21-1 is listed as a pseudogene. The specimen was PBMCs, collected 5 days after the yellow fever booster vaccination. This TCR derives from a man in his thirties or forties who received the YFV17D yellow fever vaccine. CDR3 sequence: CASSNWTGGSGTEAFF. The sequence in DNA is TGTGCCAGCAGCAACTGGACAGGGGGCTCAGGCACTGAAGCTTTCTTT.